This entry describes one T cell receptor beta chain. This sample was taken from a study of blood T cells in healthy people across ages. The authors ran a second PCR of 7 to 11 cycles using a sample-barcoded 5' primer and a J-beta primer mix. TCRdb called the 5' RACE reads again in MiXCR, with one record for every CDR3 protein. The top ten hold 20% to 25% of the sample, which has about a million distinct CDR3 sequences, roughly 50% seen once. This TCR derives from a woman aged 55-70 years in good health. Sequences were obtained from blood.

CDR3 bases: TGCGCCAGCAGCTTTGGACTAGCGGGAAAGCAGTTCTTC. Translating gives CASSFGLAGKQFF. The chain carries TRBV10-1 and TRBJ2-1, with 12 bases aligning to TRBD2. CDR3 length: 13 residues. Trimming cost V 6 bases and J 11 bases; bases outside gene matches: 5. CDR1 and CDR2 (germline): WNHNN, SYGVQD (reference sequence).